This entry describes one T cell receptor beta chain. The sample comes from a study of blood T cell repertoires in COVID-19. Study background: Whether acute or convalescent, the COVID-19 samples came from the United States, Italy and Spain. T cells, B-cell-depleted T cells, or PBMCs provided the cDNA or gDNA that served as material.

Germline CDR1 and CDR2: KGHDR and SFDVKD. The germline V and J ends were trimmed by 3 bases and 4 bases, with 7 bases remaining between them. There are 13 residues in the CDR3. Under the authors' procedure: Reference gene primer amplification yielded estimated nucleated cell counts. Here immunoSEQ multiplex PCR was the method, and the copy in TCRdb shows in-frame clones only, minus some. V and J calls plus clone size are reproduced from that table; the DNA served to infer D and trimming. This sample has some 110,000 clones; about three quarters occur once, and the top ten carry 5.5% to 7%. Sequencing was done on a sample of peripheral blood. The sequence was obtained from a man aged 70-80 years with acute or convalescent COVID-19. The gene calls are TRBV24-1 and TRBJ2-3; weak D call: TRBD1 (6 bases). The CDR3 loop reads CATSDRGSDTQYF. The DNA of the CDR3 is TGTGCCACCAGTGATAGGGGGTCAGATACGCAGTATTTT.